What follows are 30 T cell receptor beta chains derived from one specimen sequenced in a study of cytomegalovirus exposure and HLA in healthy donors. Assay used: immunoSEQ multiplex PCR; TCRdb lists only in-frame clones, some missing. The table has about 150,000 clones, about 94% seen once. Specimen: PBMCs. The receptors were gathered from a man aged 18-30 years in good health and CMV-seropositive.

This chain connects TRBV6-6 to TRBJ1-2; D is perhaps TRBD1 (5 bases). This CDR3 has 15 residues. In germline, CDR1 is MNHNY, CDR2 SVGAGI (reference sequence). The ends were cut back, 7 bases at V and 4 bases at J, with 19 bases in the middle. The CDR3: CASTATELGSYGYTF. The CDR3, as DNA: TGTGCCAGCACCGCGACAGAGCTTGGTAGCTATGGCTACACCTTC.

The chain couples TRBV5-1 to TRBJ1-2; 8 nucleotides align to TRBD1. In germline, CDR1 is SGHRS, CDR2 YFSETQ. Trimming removed 2 bases from V and 5 bases from J; junction bases left unmatched: 8. The CDR3 spans 15 residues. The CDR3 spells CASSLGQGAPYGYTF. DNA for the CDR3: TGCGCCAGCAGCTTAGGGCAGGGGGCACCTTATGGCTACACCTTC.

The chain combines TRBV29-1 with TRBJ2-1; 7 bases map to TRBD2. Trimming at V came to 5 bases and at J to 7 bases, leaving 2 bases not matched to a gene. In germline, CDR1 is SQVTM, CDR2 ANQGSEA. CDR3 length equals 11 residues. CDR3 protein: CSVPGGNEQFF. The CDR3 coding sequence is TGCAGCGTTCCCGGGGGGAATGAGCAGTTCTTC.

The CDR3 here is CASSPDWNTEAFF. In nucleotides, the CDR3 is TGTGCCAGCTCACCGGACTGGAACACTGAAGCTTTCTTT. The chain couples TRBV18 to TRBJ1-1; D is uncertain. V was cut by 3 bases and J by 1 base, with 6 bases left in between. The CDR3 has 13 amino acids. Germline V lookup: CDR1 KGHSH, CDR2 LQKENI.

The CDR3 loop is CATRPGQGEETQYF. The CDR3 coding sequence is TGTGCCACCCGGCCGGGACAGGGGGAAGAGACCCAGTACTTC. The chain combines TRBV10-3 with TRBJ2-5, with TRBD1 matching 11 bases. J lost 3 bases, V lost 10 bases, and 7 bases had no gene match. The germline V gene encodes CDR1 ENHRY and CDR2 SYGVKD. The CDR3 totals 14 residues.

This chain connects TRBV1 to TRBJ2-2; the tabulated D call, TRBD2, remains unverified against the DNA. TRBV1 is a pseudogene segment. This CDR3 spans 15 amino acids. CDR3: CTSSPLSGTPGELFF. The CDR3 coding sequence is TGCACCAGCAGCCCCCTGAGCGGGACGCCCGGGGAGCTGTTTTTT.

The CDR3 nucleotides read TGTGCCAGCAGCCCTCTGCGGGCAACCTACGAGCAGTACTTC. Translating it yields CASSPLRATYEQYF. The V gene is TRBV11-2, the J gene TRBJ2-7; D is possibly TRBD2 (5 bases). V was pared by 5 bases and J by 2 bases, with 13 bases between. This CDR3 has 14 residues. From germline, CDR1 is SGHAT and CDR2 FQNNGV.

The CDR3: CASTNLLGLAGASEQFF. The CDR3 nucleotides are TGTGCCAGCACTAATCTTCTCGGACTAGCGGGAGCCAGTGAGCAGTTCTTC. This chain uses TRBV27 with TRBJ2-1; 13 nucleotides line up with TRBD2. Trimming took 7 bases from V and 9 from J; bases not matched to a gene: 15. Germline V gene sequence: CDR1 MNHEY, CDR2 SMNVEV (reference sequence). This CDR3 is built from 17 residues.

The chain joins TRBV11-3 to TRBJ2-2; no definite D call. There are 14 residues in the CDR3. Between the trimmed V and J ends, which lost 5 bases and 2 bases, there was a span of 9 bases. Germline V gene sequence: CDR1 SGHNT, CDR2 YENEEA. The chain's CDR3 is CASSRDRNTGELFF. DNA of the CDR3: TGTGCCAGCAGCCGCGATCGAAACACCGGGGAGCTGTTTTTT.

This chain uses TRBV10-2 with TRBJ2-7; TRBD1 matches 9 bases. Trimming cost V 11 bases and J 3 bases; bases outside gene matches: 5. CDR1 is WSHSY, CDR2 SAAADI, per germline. The CDR3 runs 12 residues. The CDR3 region is CAGGQGFYEQYF. CDR3 DNA: TGCGCCGGTGGACAGGGGTTCTACGAGCAGTACTTC.

This clone has only a few counts. This rearrangement joins TRBV6-1 to TRBJ2-7; TRBD2 matches at 12 bases. The CDR3 spans 13 residues. CDR1 and CDR2 (germline): MNHNS, SASEGT. V dropped 8 bases and J dropped 4; count of bases not matched to a gene: 3. The CDR3 region has the DNA TGTGCCAGCGGACTAGCGGGATCTTACGAGCAGTACTTC. It is translated as CASGLAGSYEQYF.

This clone showed up just once. This chain links TRBV6-6 with TRBJ2-3, with 11 bases aligning to TRBD2. This CDR3 contains 15 residues. With V trimmed by 5 bases and J by 3 bases, 4 bases remained unmatched. Germline CDR1 is MNHNY and CDR2 is SVGAGI (reference sequence). The CDR3 loop is CASSTTSGKTDTQYF. In DNA, the CDR3 is TGTGCCAGCAGTACGACTAGCGGGAAAACAGATACGCAGTATTTT.

The gene calls are TRBV4-1 and TRBJ2-4, with 7 bases aligning to TRBD1. Germline CDR1 reads MGHRA; CDR2 reads YSYEKL. Trimming took 1 base from V and 3 from J; bases not matched to a gene: 12. The CDR3 runs 18 residues. The CDR3 sequence is CASSQGLTGTFGKNIQYF. The CDR3 bases are TGCGCCAGCAGCCAAGGATTGACAGGGACCTTCGGCAAAAACATTCAGTACTTC.

The chain carries TRBV4-2 and TRBJ2-6; 8 bases map to TRBD1. The CDR3 sequence is 15 residues long. Germline V gene sequence: CDR1 LGHNA, CDR2 YNFKEQ. Trimming at V came to 2 bases and at J to 12 bases, leaving 9 bases not matched to a gene. The CDR3 nucleotides are TGTGCCAGCAGCCAAAACGGACAGGGTGTCAGCGTCCTGACTTTC. Its translation is CASSQNGQGVSVLTF.

The genes are TRBV15 and TRBJ2-7, with a tentative D call TRBD2 (5 bases). This CDR3 comprises 16 residues. V was clipped by 3 bases and J by 4 bases, with 19 bases between them. The germline V gene has CDR1 LNHNV and CDR2 YYDKDF (reference sequence). The CDR3 protein is CATSSGGRGPTYEQYF. The DNA for the CDR3 is TGTGCCACCAGCAGTGGTGGTCGCGGGCCGACTTACGAGCAGTACTTC.

This clone was counted once. The rearrangement joins TRBV5-1 to TRBJ2-3, with TRBD2 matching 14 bases. This CDR3 has 17 amino acids. In germline, CDR1 is SGHRS, CDR2 YFSETQ. V shed 3 bases and J 3 bases; nucleotides not matched to a gene: 6. The CDR3 region has the DNA TGCGCCAGCAGCTCTCGACTAGCGGGAGGGCCAACAGATACGCAGTATTTT. Its protein product is CASSSRLAGGPTDTQYF.

The rearrangement joins TRBV10-3 to TRBJ2-3; the D gene is possibly TRBD1 (5 bases). Germline CDR1 reads ENHRY; CDR2 reads SYGVKD. This CDR3 contains 17 residues. Trimming cost V 2 bases and J 4 bases, with 19 bases left between them. CDR3 sequence reads: CAISEPSRGARADTQYF. The CDR3 bases are TGTGCCATCAGTGAGCCCTCACGTGGGGCCCGTGCAGATACGCAGTATTTT.

V gene TRBV4-1 combines with J gene TRBJ2-5, with TRBD2 matching 9 bases. The V gene's germline CDR1 is MGHRA and CDR2 YSYEKL. V lost 0 bases and J lost 4; bases outside the gene matches: 12. The CDR3 sequence is 18 residues long. DNA of the CDR3: TGCGCCAGCAGCCAAGATTATCGCCCTAGCGGGATTCCAGAGACCCAGTACTTC. Translated: CASSQDYRPSGIPETQYF.

V is TRBV5-4 and J is TRBJ1-1, with D maybe TRBD1 (6 bases). The V end lost 9 bases, the J end lost 0 bases, and 18 bases lay between the germline ends. CDR3 size: 15 residues. Germline lookup yields CDR1 SGHNT and CDR2 YYREEE (reference sequence). CDR3 residues: CATAHQTGLNTEAFF. The CDR3 bases are TGTGCCACCGCCCATCAAACAGGGCTGAACACTGAAGCTTTCTTT.

This clone occurred once. The rearrangement links TRBV19 to TRBJ2-2; D unresolved. Germline V gene sequence: CDR1 LNHDA, CDR2 SQIVND (reference sequence). This CDR3 is built from 16 residues. V shed 1 base and J shed 4 bases, with 13 bases lying between them. CDR3 sequence: CASSIGVPPRTGELFF. The DNA of the CDR3 is TGTGCCAGTAGTATAGGAGTGCCCCCGCGCACCGGGGAGCTGTTTTTT.

The chain carries TRBV18 and TRBJ1-5; D might be TRBD1 (5 bases). Per germline, CDR1 KGHSH and CDR2 LQKENI. The CDR3 extends over 17 amino acids. With 4 bases removed from V and 0 bases from J, the gap between germline ends came to 16 bases. CDR3 DNA sequence: TGTGCCAGCTCACTTGGAAAAAGGGGTTATAGCAATCAGCCCCAGCATTTT. It yields the protein CASSLGKRGYSNQPQHF. The full variable domain, with the rest looked up from reference TRBV18 and TRBJ1-5, is NAGVMQNPRHLVRRRGQEARLRCSPMKGHSHVYWYRQLPEEGLKFMVYLQKENIIDESGMPKERFSAEFPKEGPSILRIQQVVRGDSAAYFCASSLGKRGYSNQPQHFGDGTRLSIL.

This rearrangement joins TRBV10-3 to TRBJ1-1; a weak D match, TRBD1 (5 bases). The germline CDR1 and CDR2 sequences are ENHRY and SYGVKD. V lost 7 bases to trimming and J lost 0 bases, with 9 bases between them. The CDR3 is made up of 13 amino acids. As DNA, the CDR3 is TGTGCCATCAAGGAGGGGCTGAACACTGAAGCTTTCTTT. Amino acids: CAIKEGLNTEAFF.

This chain uses TRBV10-3 with TRBJ2-7; D is undetermined. The CDR3 has 14 residues. The V and J ends lost 5 bases and 6 bases respectively, with 17 bases between them. Germline CDR1 and CDR2: ENHRY and SYGVKD. The CDR3 DNA is TGTGCCATCAGTCACGACCTCGGAAGGAGCGAGCAGTACTTC. It yields the protein CAISHDLGRSEQYF.

This clone was found once. The chain carries TRBV28 and TRBJ2-2, with 8 nucleotides matching TRBD2. Trimming cost V 6 bases and J 5 bases; bases outside gene matches: 8. CDR3 size: 15 residues. The germline V gene encodes CDR1 MDHEN and CDR2 SYDVKM. The CDR3 reads CASSPAGVGTGELFF. CDR3 bases: TGTGCCAGCAGCCCAGCGGGAGTAGGGACCGGGGAGCTGTTTTTT.

This rearrangement joins TRBV6-5 to TRBJ2-5; weak D call: TRBD1 (5 bases). CDR3 size: 13 residues. V shed 5 bases and J shed 5 bases, with 12 bases lying between them. Germline CDR1 MNHEY, CDR2 SVGAGI. In nucleotides, the CDR3 is TGTGCCAGCAGTACAGGCAGGACCGAGACCCAGTACTTC. Protein: CASSTGRTETQYF.

The rearrangement links TRBV2 to TRBJ2-3; TRBD2 aligns across 7 bases. Germline-derived CDR1 and CDR2 are SNHLY and FYNNEI. Unmatched junction bases numbered 3, after V lost 6 bases and J lost 3 bases. CDR3 length: 13 residues. CDR3 sequence: CASRLARTDTQYF. DNA for the CDR3: TGTGCCAGCAGACTAGCGAGGACAGATACGCAGTATTTT.

The chain's CDR3 is CASSEQGQGNEQYF. CDR3 bases: TGTGCCAGCAGTGAACAGGGACAGGGGAACGAGCAGTACTTC. The chain employs TRBV2 and TRBJ2-7, with 10 nucleotides matching TRBD1. The CDR3 contains 14 residues. The J segment lost 5 bases and the V segment lost 2 bases, leaving 3 bases of the junction unmatched. Germline V lookup: CDR1 SNHLY, CDR2 FYNNEI.

The genes are TRBV2 and TRBJ1-2, with D tentatively TRBD1 (5 bases). CDR3 length equals 14 residues. The germline CDR1 and CDR2 sequences are SNHLY and FYNNEI. V dropped 7 bases and J dropped 4 bases, with 16 bases sitting between them. The CDR3: CASTGPGRSYGYTF. CDR3 nucleotide sequence: TGTGCCAGCACGGGCCCAGGGCGTAGCTATGGCTACACCTTC.

This sequence joins TRBV2 and TRBJ1-6, with a weak D call TRBD1 (5 bases). The germline CDR1 and CDR2 sequences are SNHLY and FYNNEI. Trimming removed 8 bases at V and 8 bases at J, with 19 bases between. This CDR3 comprises 15 residues. CDR3 sequence (DNA): TGTGCCAGCTCCCAGCGAAGGGGAACGGATTCACCCCTCCACTTT. It codes for CASSQRRGTDSPLHF.

In this sample, this clone turned up once. The DNA of the CDR3 is TGTGCCAGCAGACGGGGGCTAGCGGGAGACTACAATGAGCAGTTCTTC. It specifies CASRRGLAGDYNEQFF. This rearrangement joins TRBV2 to TRBJ2-1; 10 nucleotides match TRBD2. After removal of 6 bases from V and 3 bases from J, the junction contained 8 bases not matched to a gene. Per the germline V gene, CDR1 is SNHLY and CDR2 is FYNNEI. This CDR3 has 16 amino acids.